The 10 T cell receptor beta chains below come from one sample, sequenced in a study of cytomegalovirus exposure and HLA in healthy donors. In the PCR, 60 Vbeta and 13 Jbeta primers were used. Using immunoSEQ multiplex PCR, the repertoire was profiled, and TCRdb retains in-frame clones only, with some absent. Of over 200,000 clones listed, 77% were seen once; the top ten hold approximately 2.6%. Material for sequencing was PBMCs. The source is a woman in her sixties in good health and CMV-seropositive.

The chain couples TRBV5-1 to TRBJ1-4, with D possibly being TRBD1 (5 bases). Germline loops: CDR1 SGHRS, CDR2 YFSETQ. CDR3 length: 15 amino acids. Trimming took off 3 bases at V and 10 bases at J, with 19 bases between the two ends. CDR3 DNA sequence: TGCGCCAGCAGCTGGGAGGTCGGGGCGGCTGGAAAACTGTTTTTT. This codes for CASSWEVGAAGKLFF.

The rearrangement links TRBV6-1 to TRBJ2-7; 8 nucleotides line up with TRBD1. The ends lost 3 bases at V and 2 bases at J; junction bases unmatched: 3. The germline V gene encodes CDR1 MNHNS and CDR2 SASEGT. The CDR3 has 14 residues. In DNA form, the CDR3 reads TGTGCCAGCAGTGACCAGGGGGCCGCCTACGAGCAGTACTTC. Its translation is CASSDQGAAYEQYF.

This rearrangement joins TRBV6-4 to TRBJ1-2; 7 nucleotides line up with TRBD1. CDR3 size: 14 residues. The V gene's germline CDR1 is MRHNA and CDR2 SNTAGT. The J segment lost 5 bases and the V segment lost 3 bases, leaving 6 bases of the junction unmatched. This chain's CDR3 is CASSEGPGGYGYTF. The DNA for the CDR3 is TGTGCCAGCAGTGAAGGCCCAGGGGGGTATGGCTACACCTTC.

This rearrangement joins TRBV15 to TRBJ2-3, with 8 nucleotides matching TRBD1. The CDR3 is made up of 14 amino acids. Per germline, CDR1 LNHNV and CDR2 YYDKDF (reference sequence). V lost 5 bases and J lost 4; bases outside the gene matches: 5. The CDR3 DNA reads as TGTGCCACCAGCGACAGGGGAGTACCAGATACGCAGTATTTT. It translates to CATSDRGVPDTQYF. The entire variable domain, with the rest obtained from reference TRBV15 and TRBJ2-3, is as follows: DAMVIQNPRYQVTQFGKPVTLSCSQTLNHNVMYWYQQKSSQAPKLLFHYYDKDFNNEADTPDNFQSRRPNTSFCFLDIRSPGLGDTAMYLCATSDRGVPDTQYFGPGTRLTVL.

The chain carries TRBV19 and TRBJ1-2; possible D gene TRBD1, 6 bases. Germline CDR1 LNHDA, CDR2 SQIVND (reference sequence). The CDR3 sequence is 15 residues long. V shed 2 bases and J shed 3 bases, with 13 bases lying between them. CDR3 in DNA: TGTGCCAGTAGTATAAGCCCCTGGACAGACTATGGCTACACCTTC. This translates into CASSISPWTDYGYTF.

The chain carries TRBV4-2 and TRBJ2-4, with a tentative D call TRBD2 (6 bases). Germline V gene data show CDR1 as LGHNA and CDR2 as YNFKEQ. V shed 0 bases and J shed 6 bases, with 15 bases lying between them. This CDR3 is built from 16 residues. The CDR3 loop is CASSQEPGANGNIQYF. DNA of the CDR3: TGTGCCAGCAGCCAAGAACCGGGAGCCAATGGAAACATTCAGTACTTC.

This clone has just one count. J is TRBJ2-3 and V is TRBV5-1; TRBD2 agrees at 13 bases. The CDR3 length is 18 residues. Per germline, CDR1 SGHRS and CDR2 YFSETQ. V shed 0 bases, J shed 2 bases, and the junction held 6 bases outside the gene matches. The CDR3 nucleotides read TGCGCCAGCAGCTTGGTTGGGACTAGCGGGGTTATCACAGATACGCAGTATTTT. It encodes CASSLVGTSGVITDTQYF.

The CDR3 DNA sequence: TGTGCCAGCAGCCAGACTATATACACCGGGGAGCTGTTTTTT. Amino acids: CASSQTIYTGELFF. This rearrangement joins TRBV7-8 to TRBJ2-2; a weak D match, TRBD2 (5 bases). V lost 5 bases and J 3 bases, leaving 10 bases between the germline ends. Per germline, CDR1 SGHVS and CDR2 FQNEAQ. The CDR3 is 14 amino acids.

This clone appeared once. The CDR3 loop reads CSVHSRTDEQYF. The CDR3 coding sequence is TGCAGCGTCCACTCAAGGACAGACGAGCAGTACTTC. The chain links TRBV29-1 to TRBJ2-7, with a possible D match to TRBD1 (6 bases). V was cut by 6 bases and J by 5 bases, with 14 bases left in between. Germline V CDR1 and CDR2: SQVTM, ANQGSEA. The CDR3 has 12 amino acids.

The chain links TRBV30 to TRBJ1-6; D gene uncertain. Germline-derived CDR1 and CDR2 are GTSNPN and SVGIG (reference sequence). This CDR3 is built from 13 residues. Trimming cost V 0 bases and J 9 bases, with 9 bases left between them. The CDR3: CAWSVANSSPLHF. Written as DNA, the CDR3 is TGTGCCTGGAGTGTTGCGAATAGTTCACCCCTCCACTTT.